Listed below are T cell receptor beta chains from one sample, sequenced in a study of T cells after yellow fever vaccination. Each CDR3 protein is one row after TCRdb ran MiXCR on the 5' RACE reads. The data contain 100,000 to 150,000 distinct CDR3 sequences, around 9.8% of them singletons. The source material was CD8+ T cells sorted from PBMCs, sampled on the day of the yellow fever booster vaccination. The origin of the receptors is a man younger than 35 who received the YFV17D yellow fever vaccine. Each CDR3 is given with its conserved first and last residue. The D gene is left open where the match is weak. Some rows mark clone size as missing; the rest say once, few, many or name a class of expanded clone.

DNA | CDR3 | J | size | D | V
TGTGCCAGCAGTTACCGTTTGGCAGGTGATTACGAGCAGTACTTC | CASSYRLAGDYEQYF | TRBJ2-7 | . | . | TRBV6-2/TRBV6-3
TGCGCCAGCAGCCACCGACAGGGCTCCACTAATGAAAAACTGTTTTTT | CASSHRQGSTNEKLFF | TRBJ1-4 | . | TRBD1 | TRBV4-1
TGTGCCAGCAGCGTAAGACTAGCGGGGGGACCAGATACGCAGTATTTT | CASSVRLAGGPDTQYF | TRBJ2-3 | few | TRBD2 | TRBV9
TGTGCCAGTATGGCAAGGGTCGGAGATACGCAGTATTTT | CASMARVGDTQYF | TRBJ2-3 | . | . | TRBV19
TGTGCCAGCAGTTGGGACTTTAACACTGAAGCTTTCTTT | CASSWDFNTEAFF | TRBJ1-1 | few | . | TRBV7-9
TGTGCCAGCAGCCCGGGACTAGCGGGCCCCTCCCAAGAGACCCAGTACTTC | CASSPGLAGPSQETQYF | TRBJ2-5 | few | TRBD2 | TRBV6-5
TGCGCCAGCTACCGGGACAGCCGAAGCTCTGGAAACACCATATATTTT | CASYRDSRSSGNTIYF | TRBJ1-3 | . | TRBD1 | TRBV5-1
TGCAGTGCTAGAGACCTCGGGACAGGGACCACCGGGGAGCTGTTTTTT | CSARDLGTGTTGELFF | TRBJ2-2 | . | TRBD1 | TRBV20-1
TGCGCCAGCAGCACAGGCAATCAGCCCCAGCATTTT | CASSTGNQPQHF | TRBJ1-5 | few | . | TRBV4-1
TGCGCCAGCAGCTTGAGGAGCCCGGACTATGGCTACACCTTC | CASSLRSPDYGYTF | TRBJ1-2 | many | . | TRBV5-1
TGTGCCAGCAGTACGGGACAGGGGGTAAGGCCCCAGCATTTT | CASSTGQGVRPQHF | TRBJ1-5 | . | TRBD1 | TRBV12-3/TRBV12-4
TGTGCCAGCAGCTTGGCCTCCGGGGAGCTGTTTTTT | CASSLASGELFF | TRBJ2-2 | . | . | TRBV5-4
TGTGCCAGCAGCGAAAACAGGGGGCAGGGCACCGGGGAGCTGTTTTTT | CASSENRGQGTGELFF | TRBJ2-2 | many | TRBD1 | TRBV13
TGTGCCAGCAGCCCGGGACTAGCGGGGTGGGAGACCCAGTACTTC | CASSPGLAGWETQYF | TRBJ2-5 | . | TRBD2 | TRBV12-3/TRBV12-4
TGTGCCAGCAGCGTAGGGGACTGGAGTAGGTTCTTC | CASSVGDWSRFF | TRBJ2-1 | few | . | TRBV9